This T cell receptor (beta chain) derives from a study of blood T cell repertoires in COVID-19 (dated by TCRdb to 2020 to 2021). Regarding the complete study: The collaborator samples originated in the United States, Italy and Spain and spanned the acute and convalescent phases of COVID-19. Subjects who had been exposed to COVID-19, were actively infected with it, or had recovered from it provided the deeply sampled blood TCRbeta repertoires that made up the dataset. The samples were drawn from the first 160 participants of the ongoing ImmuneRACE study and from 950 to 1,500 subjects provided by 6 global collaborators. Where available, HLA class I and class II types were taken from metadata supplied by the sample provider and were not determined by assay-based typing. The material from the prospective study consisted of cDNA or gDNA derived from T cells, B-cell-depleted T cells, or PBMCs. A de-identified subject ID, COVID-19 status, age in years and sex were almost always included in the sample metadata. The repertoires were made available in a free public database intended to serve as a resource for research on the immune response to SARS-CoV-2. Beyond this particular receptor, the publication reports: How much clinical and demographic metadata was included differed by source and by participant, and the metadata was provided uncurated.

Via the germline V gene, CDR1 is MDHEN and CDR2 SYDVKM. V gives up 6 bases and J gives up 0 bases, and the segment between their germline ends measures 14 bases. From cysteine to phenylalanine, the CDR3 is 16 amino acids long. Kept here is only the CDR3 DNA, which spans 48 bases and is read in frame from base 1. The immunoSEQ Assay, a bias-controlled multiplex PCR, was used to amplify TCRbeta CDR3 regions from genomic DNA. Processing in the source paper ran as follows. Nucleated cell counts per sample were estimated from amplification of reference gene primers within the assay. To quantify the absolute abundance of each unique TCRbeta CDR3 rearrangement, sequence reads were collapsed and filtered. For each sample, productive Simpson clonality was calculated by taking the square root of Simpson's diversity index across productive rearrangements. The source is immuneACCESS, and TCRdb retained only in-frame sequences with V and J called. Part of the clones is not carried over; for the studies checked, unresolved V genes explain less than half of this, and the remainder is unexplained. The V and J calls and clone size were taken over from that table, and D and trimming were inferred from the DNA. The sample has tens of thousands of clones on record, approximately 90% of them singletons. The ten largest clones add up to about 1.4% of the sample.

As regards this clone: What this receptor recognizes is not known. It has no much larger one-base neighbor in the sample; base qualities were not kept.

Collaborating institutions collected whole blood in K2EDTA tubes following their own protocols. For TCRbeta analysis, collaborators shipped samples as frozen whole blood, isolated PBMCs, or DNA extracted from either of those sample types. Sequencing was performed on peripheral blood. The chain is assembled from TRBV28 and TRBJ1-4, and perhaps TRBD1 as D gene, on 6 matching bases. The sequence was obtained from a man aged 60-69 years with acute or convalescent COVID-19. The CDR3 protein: CASSKQGSATNEKLFF. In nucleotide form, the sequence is TGTGCCAGCAGCAAACAGGGAAGTGCAACTAATGAAAAACTGTTTTTT.